This T cell receptor beta chain was sequenced in a study of cytomegalovirus exposure and HLA in healthy donors. Looking at the study overall: Researchers previously reported finding fewer than 120 million unique TCR beta sequences from approximately 200 million T cells. Whole-study results and caveats: Some TCR beta chains (roughly 160 of them) were listed as cytomegalovirus-associated. Solely CMV serostatus was available to characterize immune exposure. Other equally common chains were less clonally expanded than HLA-associated TCR beta chains, a later analysis showed.

Primers: 60 Vbeta forward and 13 Jbeta reverse. Generated by immunoSEQ multiplex PCR, the TCRdb table keeps only in-frame clones and is missing some. The table lists around 110,000 clones, 79% of them singletons. The germline V gene encodes CDR1 KGHSH and CDR2 LQKENI. The CDR3 has 15 amino acids. The V end was cut by 3 bases, the J end by 6 bases, with 14 bases between. Details on this clone: Its antigen is not known.

The chain has TRBV18 and TRBJ1-4; D not certain. Sample: PBMCs. The receptor comes from a young man in good health and CMV-seropositive. The DNA for the CDR3 is TGTGCCAGCTCACCTGAACCACCCCGGGATGAAAAACTGTTTTTT. Translated: CASSPEPPRDEKLFF.